Described below is a single TCR beta chain sequence and its context. The clone's antigen remains unknown. Base qualities are not provided; no much larger clone lies one nucleotide away. This record comes from a study of cytomegalovirus exposure and HLA in healthy donors (dated by TCRdb to about 2017). Looking at the study overall: An earlier analysis of approximately 640 of the donors reported 250 to 350 Gb of sequence data and about 100 million unique TCR beta sequences from about 180 million T cells. To predict cytomegalovirus infection status, the study brought together high-throughput TCR immunosequencing, statistical association of individual TCRs with disease status, and machine learning. Approximately 310 gigabases of sequencing data and tens of millions of unique TCR sequences made up an early release that covered fewer than 650 HLA-typed donors. Typing coverage varied by locus: about 620-640 donors for A, B, C, DRB1 and DQB1; roughly 560 for DQA1; more than 600 for DPA1; 400 to 480 for DPB1. An earlier analysis of some 600 of the donors applied high-throughput TCR beta sequencing to assess whether each TCR beta V gene segment acted as functional or pseudogenic. Because of strong linkage in the cohort, roughly 5 DR-DQ haplotypes were treated as single units for association and clustering. Genome-wide SNP genotypes for about 55% of the roughly 670 donors were used in a later genetic analysis, which treated that subset as a discovery cohort. HLA typing covered class I and class II loci at four-digit resolution. The genetic ancestry cluster associated with self-reported Caucasian donors included about 84% of the roughly 360 genotyped donors. The study used immunosequencing to profile the T cell repertoires of approximately 630 subjects and linked those repertoires to cytomegalovirus serostatus. To study patterns of TCR occurrence, a later analysis re-analyzed previously published TCR beta repertoires from around 660 donors and added high-resolution HLA genotyping. Every repertoire in the discovery cohort had been generated on one and the same sequencing platform. The aim of the study was to test whether cataloging public T cell receptors could identify signatures of past pathogen exposure. Donor age, sex, ethnicity and CMV serostatus were compiled together with the repertoire data. Across around 400 genotyped donors of the cohort, an average of about 240,000 unique TCR beta nucleotide sequences per donor were sequenced, and 15% to 20% of those sequences were non-productive. A separate validation cohort of more than 100 different subjects was used in addition to the 666-subject first cohort. Rather than using new phenotypic data, the later analysis identified candidate immune exposures from TCR beta sequences and from how often those sequences occurred across donors.

CDR3 length: 14 amino acids, cysteine to phenylalanine. Only CDR3 DNA remains: 42 bases, in frame from the first base. V loses 3 bases, J loses 2 bases, and the germline ends lie 10 bases apart. The germline V gene (reference sequence) sets CDR1 to SEHNR and CDR2 to FQNEAQ. The cohort comprised some 730 healthy bone marrow donors. At the time of sampling, all cohort members were nominally healthy, though unrecorded immune exposures were likely present. The donor tested CMV seropositive and was one of the 289 seropositive cohort members. Each donor provided a peripheral blood sample, and peripheral blood mononuclear cells were used for TCR beta sequencing. The Qiagen DNeasy Blood Extraction Kit was used to extract genomic DNA from the blood cell samples. What the authors observed across the whole study: Correlated functional status among segregating V segments might be attributable to linkage disequilibrium, but an unknown experimental factor could not be ruled out. Because counts were too low, roughly 18 rarely observed V segments, including chromosome 9 orphons, were left out of the earlier analysis of roughly 600 of the donors. A few of the identified cytomegalovirus-associated TCR beta chains were confirmed in vitro to be specific for cytomegalovirus antigens. It was suggested by the authors that the approach could potentially be generalized to other disease states and immunological phenotypes. When HLA alleles, especially DR and DQ, strongly co-occurred, TCR associations were difficult to assign to individual alleles. The classifier was reported to diagnose cytomegalovirus status with high specificity and sensitivity in both the original cohort and the validation cohort. A further reported finding was that TCR beta sequences accurately predicted the HLA-A and HLA-B alleles for most subjects in the first cohort. A later genetic analysis associated a missense DCLRE1C variant with V-gene and J-gene trimming of TCR beta chains, and an independent cohort replicated the association. At a false discovery rate of 0.05, a later analysis linked 16,951 TCR beta sequences to specific HLA alleles. A later analysis reported that several top co-occurrence clusters appeared linked to parvovirus B19, influenza, CMV and Epstein-Barr virus. The presence/absence analyses assumed that sequencing depth was roughly uniform across donors, and that assumption may not be true. In this cohort, only TCR beta chains were sequenced, and detectable features were limited by the absence of alpha or paired-chain data. Because HLA typing was unavailable for some donors at each locus, only the typed subset was used in association tests. Most TCR sequences were observed very rarely across donors, whereas some public TCRs were present in many individuals. Most CMV-associated TCR beta chains appeared to be HLA-restricted in a later analysis, and the HLA associations seemed to be driven largely by CMV exposure. In the study, some 160 TCR beta chains were listed as associated with cytomegalovirus. The sequencing pipeline was judged likely to have produced a cluster of highly shared sequence variants as a technical artifact. In a later analysis, HLA-associated TCR beta chains were found to be more clonally expanded and to have lower generation probabilities than equally common non-associated chains. An earlier analysis of 587 of the donors showed that most TCR beta V segments appeared in productive rearrangements either about 87% or about 30% of the time, which broadly matched IMGT annotations. CMV serostatus was the only immune exposure information available for the cohort. In a later analysis, TCR association rates were found to vary across HLA loci, with the most associated TCRs seen for DRB1 alleles and the fewest for HLA-C alleles. Compared with the approximately 700-donor mean, donors in an Asian-associated ancestry cluster had fewer N-insertions in productive TCRs, according to a later genetic analysis. Because the 87-base-pair reads could not distinguish some IMGT-functional V segments, including TRBV6-2 and TRBV6-3, those segments were excluded.

Library prep was done by the immunoSEQ multiplex PCR assay. For the multiplex PCR, a mixture combining 60 forward primers for TCR Vbeta segments and 13 reverse primers for TCR Jbeta segments was used. Amplification of the CDR3 region of rearranged TCR beta genes was performed with a multiplex PCR assay on genomic DNA. Amplified TCR beta libraries were sequenced as 87-base-pair reads on the Illumina HiSeq System. As for the original processing: A later analysis counted some 80 million unique TCR beta chains across the 640 or so repertoires, and approximately 11 million of these chains were shared by at least two donors. A nearest-neighbor algorithm error-corrected the raw reads and collapsed the reads into unique sequences, merging closely related sequences to remove PCR and sequencing errors. Alignment of CDR3 sequences to IMGT reference sequences was used to assign V, D and J gene segments. For a sequence to be retained, a match of at least six nucleotides to both a V gene segment and a J gene segment was required. A rearrangement counted as productive if the CDR3 had no stop codons and remained in frame with V and J, and every other rearrangement counted as non-productive. CDR3 was defined according to IMGT convention as the region running from the second conserved V-encoded cysteine to the conserved J-encoded phenylalanine. The earlier analysis of roughly 590 of the donors excluded any sequence lacking an unambiguous match to a single V gene segment. In an earlier analysis of about 590 of the donors, a V segment was called functional when productive rearrangements were above 56.7%, and segregating when the standard deviation between donors exceeded 5%. A statistical classification framework was built for diagnosing cytomegalovirus status from the catalog of TCR beta chain sequences. A later analysis assigned V and J genes by comparing TCR nucleotide sequences with IMGT/GENE-DB human TR gene sequences. Using the TCRdist pipeline, a later analysis assigned CDR3 sequences along with most-parsimonious VDJ recombination scenarios. In a later analysis, each TCR beta chain was defined by its CDR3 amino acid sequence together with its V-gene family, and reads lacking a unique V-gene family were excluded. As a way to deal with suspected cross-contamination and a sequencing artifact, a later analysis dropped hundreds of nucleotide sequences that were highly shared and had low generation probability. In a later analysis, a clonal expansion index for each public chain was calculated from normalized within-repertoire ranks of inferred template counts. In a later analysis, generation probabilities were computed with a VDJ recombination model fitted to out-of-frame rearrangements, and the resulting probabilities were checked against IGoR. In a later analysis, TCR-TCR, TCR-HLA and TCR-CMV co-occurrence was scored with hypergeometric tests, and a repertoire-size bias correction was applied to TCR pairs. False discovery rates were estimated in a later analysis by permuting HLA or CMV assignments 20 times. A later analysis grouped co-occurring TCRs with DBSCAN, adding TCRdist sequence similarity when clustering within HLA-allele-positive subsets. For co-occurrence clustering, repertoires with fewer than 30,000 or more than 120,000 public chains were excluded, along with five repertoires with anomalous nucleotide sharing. The table was pulled from immuneACCESS by TCRdb, which kept in-frame rearrangements only. Such tables lose some clones; where checked, under half of the loss comes from unresolved V genes, and the rest has no known cause. That table supplies the V and J calls and clone size; D and trimming were determined from the DNA. Across this sample there are around 120,000 clones, with roughly four fifths seen only once. The ten largest account for approximately 10% of the sample.

The receptor's source is a male donor in good health and CMV-seropositive. The sequenced sample was PBMCs. Here the chain combines TRBV7-9 and TRBJ1-1; D gene: possibly TRBD1, on 5 matching bases. The base sequence is TGTGCCAGCAGCTTTGGAAGGGGCAACACTGAAGCTTTCTTT. This gives the protein CASSFGRGNTEAFF.